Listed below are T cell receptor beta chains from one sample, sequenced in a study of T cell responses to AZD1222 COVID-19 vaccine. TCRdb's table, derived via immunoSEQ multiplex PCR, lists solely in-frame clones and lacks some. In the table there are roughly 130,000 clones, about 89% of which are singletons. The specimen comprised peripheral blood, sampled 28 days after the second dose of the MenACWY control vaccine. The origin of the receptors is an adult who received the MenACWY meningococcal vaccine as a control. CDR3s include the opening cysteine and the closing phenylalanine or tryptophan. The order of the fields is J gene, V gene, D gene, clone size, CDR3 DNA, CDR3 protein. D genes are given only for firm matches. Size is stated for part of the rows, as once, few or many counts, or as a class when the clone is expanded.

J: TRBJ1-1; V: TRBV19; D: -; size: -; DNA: TGTGCCAGTAGCATGACCAGTAGGGGACGGAACACTGAAGCTTTCTTT; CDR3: CASSMTSRGRNTEAFF
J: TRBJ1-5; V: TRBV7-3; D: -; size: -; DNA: TGTGCCAGCAGATCTGGGTTGCCCTACCCGGTGGGGCCCCAGCATTTT; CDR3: CASRSGLPYPVGPQHF
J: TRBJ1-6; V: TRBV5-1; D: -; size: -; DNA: TGCGCCAGCCGCCCTGGGGCCAGGGTTAGCTCCTATAATTCACCCCTCCACTTT; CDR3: CASRPGARVSSYNSPLHF
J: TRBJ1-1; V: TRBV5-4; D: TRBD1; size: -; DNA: TGTGCCAGCAGGGACGGACAGGGGAACACTGAAGCTTTCTTT; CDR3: CASRDGQGNTEAFF
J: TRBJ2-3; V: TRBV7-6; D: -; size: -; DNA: TGTGCCAGCAGCTTAGCGAGTAGGAACGACCAAGATACGCAGTATTTT; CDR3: CASSLASRNDQDTQYF
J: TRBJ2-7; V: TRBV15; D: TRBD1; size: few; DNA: TGTGCCACCAGCCAGGACAGGGGTGGGTACGAGCAGTACTTC; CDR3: CATSQDRGGYEQYF
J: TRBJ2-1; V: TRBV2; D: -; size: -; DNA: TGTGCCAGCAGCAGTAGGGACCAGCAGTTCTTC; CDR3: CASSSRDQQFF
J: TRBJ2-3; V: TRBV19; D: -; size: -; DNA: TGTGCCAGTAGTATTAGGGCCGCAGCAACGTCAGATACGCAGTATTTT; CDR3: CASSIRAAATSDTQYF
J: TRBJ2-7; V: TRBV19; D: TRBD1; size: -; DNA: TGTGCCAGTAGTATAGGGGGGACAGGGACCTACGAGCAGTACTTC; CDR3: CASSIGGTGTYEQYF
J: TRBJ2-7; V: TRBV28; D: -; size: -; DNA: TGTGCCAGCAGTTCCCACGGGACACCTCCCTACGAGCAGTACTTC; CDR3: CASSSHGTPPYEQYF
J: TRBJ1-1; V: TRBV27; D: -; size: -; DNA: TGTGCCAGCAGTTTCCTAGGGGGGAGCACTGAAGCTTTCTTT; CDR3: CASSFLGGSTEAFF
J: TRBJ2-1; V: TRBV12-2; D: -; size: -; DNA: TGTGCAAGTCGCTTATTGACAGGAATGTACAATGAGCAGTTCTTC; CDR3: CASRLLTGMYNEQFF
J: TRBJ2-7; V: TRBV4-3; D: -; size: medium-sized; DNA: TGCGCCAGCAGCCAAAGAACAGGGCGCGAGCAGTACTTC; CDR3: CASSQRTGREQYF
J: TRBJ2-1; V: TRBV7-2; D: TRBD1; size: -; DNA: TGTGCCAGCAGTGCCCCGGACAGGACCTACAATGAGCAGTTCTTC; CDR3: CASSAPDRTYNEQFF
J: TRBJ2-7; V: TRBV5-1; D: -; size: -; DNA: TGCGCCAGCAGCTTGGCCACAGGGATAGGCTACGAGCAGTACTTC; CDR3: CASSLATGIGYEQYF
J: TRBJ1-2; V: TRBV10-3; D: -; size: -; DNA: TGTGCCATCAGTGAGAGGGAAATGCCCTCGGCTAACTATGGCTACACCTTC; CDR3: CAISEREMPSANYGYTF
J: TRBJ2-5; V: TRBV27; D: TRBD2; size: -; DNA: TGTGCCAGCGGGAGCGGGAGGGGGGAGACCCAGTACTTC; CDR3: CASGSGRGETQYF
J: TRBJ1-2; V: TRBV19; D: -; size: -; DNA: TGTGCCAGTAGTCCCCGGGGGAGTACTAACTATGGCTACACCTTC; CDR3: CASSPRGSTNYGYTF
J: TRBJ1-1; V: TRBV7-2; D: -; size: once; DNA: TGTGCCAGCAGCTTAGTCTCAGGGATGAACACTGAAGCTTTCTTT; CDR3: CASSLVSGMNTEAFF
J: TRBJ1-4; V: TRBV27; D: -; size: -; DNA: TGTGCCAGCAGTTTGAGGGACCGGAATGAAAAACTGTTTTTT; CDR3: CASSLRDRNEKLFF
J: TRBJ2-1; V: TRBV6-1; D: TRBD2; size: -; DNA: TGTGCCAGCAGTGACCGTAGCGGGAGGGACAATGAGCAGTTCTTC; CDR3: CASSDRSGRDNEQFF
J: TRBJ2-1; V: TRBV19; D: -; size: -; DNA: TGTGCCAGTAGGACGGACTCCTACAATGAGCAGTTCTTC; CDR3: CASRTDSYNEQFF
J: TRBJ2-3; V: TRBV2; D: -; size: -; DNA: TGTGCCAGCAGGGCCGACAGTTTCTCCTCGGGGTATTTT; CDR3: CASRADSFSSGYF
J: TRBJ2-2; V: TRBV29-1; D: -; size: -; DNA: TGCAGCGTTGAAGACCGAACGAACACCGGGGAGCTGTTTTTT; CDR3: CSVEDRTNTGELFF
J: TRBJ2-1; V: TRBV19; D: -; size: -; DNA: TGTGCCAGTAGTCTAACCGGGGAATTTGAGCAGTTCTTC; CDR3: CASSLTGEFEQFF
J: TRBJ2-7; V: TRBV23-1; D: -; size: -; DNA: TGCGCCAGCAGTAGTTTCCCCGACGGACCCTACGAGCAGTACTTC; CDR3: CASSSFPDGPYEQYF
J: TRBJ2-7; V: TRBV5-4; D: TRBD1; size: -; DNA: TGTGCCAGCAGCGTAGACAGGGGGACGGTCGAGCAGTACTTC; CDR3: CASSVDRGTVEQYF
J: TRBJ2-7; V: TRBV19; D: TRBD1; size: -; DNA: TGTGCCAGTAGTATTGGTGGGACAGGGGGGCCCTACGAGCAGTACTTC; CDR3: CASSIGGTGGPYEQYF
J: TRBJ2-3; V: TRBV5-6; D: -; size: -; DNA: TGTGCCAGCAGCACGGGGGACAGTGGTTACTACACAGATACGCAGTATTTT; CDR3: CASSTGDSGYYTDTQYF
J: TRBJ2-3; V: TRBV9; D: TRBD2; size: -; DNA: TGTGCCAGCAGCGTTAGCGGGGGGCGCACAGATACGCAGTATTTT; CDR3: CASSVSGGRTDTQYF
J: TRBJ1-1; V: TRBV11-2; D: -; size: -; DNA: TGTGCCAGCAGCCCCCCAGCGAACACTGAAGCTTTCTTT; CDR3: CASSPPANTEAFF
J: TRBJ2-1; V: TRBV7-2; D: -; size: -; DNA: TGTGCCAGCAGCTTAAGGGTCGCGGGCGACAATGAGCAGTTCTTC; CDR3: CASSLRVAGDNEQFF
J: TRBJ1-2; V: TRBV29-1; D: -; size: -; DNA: TGCAGCGTTGACGAGGGGGGTCGAGGCTACACCTTC; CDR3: CSVDEGGRGYTF
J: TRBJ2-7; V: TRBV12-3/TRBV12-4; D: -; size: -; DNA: TGTGCCAGCAGTACGGGTGGAAGGGAGCAGTACTTC; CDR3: CASSTGGREQYF
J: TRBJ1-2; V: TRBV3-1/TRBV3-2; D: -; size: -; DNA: TGTGCCAGCAGCCAAGATCCAGGGGTCTCTGGCTACACCTTC; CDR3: CASSQDPGVSGYTF